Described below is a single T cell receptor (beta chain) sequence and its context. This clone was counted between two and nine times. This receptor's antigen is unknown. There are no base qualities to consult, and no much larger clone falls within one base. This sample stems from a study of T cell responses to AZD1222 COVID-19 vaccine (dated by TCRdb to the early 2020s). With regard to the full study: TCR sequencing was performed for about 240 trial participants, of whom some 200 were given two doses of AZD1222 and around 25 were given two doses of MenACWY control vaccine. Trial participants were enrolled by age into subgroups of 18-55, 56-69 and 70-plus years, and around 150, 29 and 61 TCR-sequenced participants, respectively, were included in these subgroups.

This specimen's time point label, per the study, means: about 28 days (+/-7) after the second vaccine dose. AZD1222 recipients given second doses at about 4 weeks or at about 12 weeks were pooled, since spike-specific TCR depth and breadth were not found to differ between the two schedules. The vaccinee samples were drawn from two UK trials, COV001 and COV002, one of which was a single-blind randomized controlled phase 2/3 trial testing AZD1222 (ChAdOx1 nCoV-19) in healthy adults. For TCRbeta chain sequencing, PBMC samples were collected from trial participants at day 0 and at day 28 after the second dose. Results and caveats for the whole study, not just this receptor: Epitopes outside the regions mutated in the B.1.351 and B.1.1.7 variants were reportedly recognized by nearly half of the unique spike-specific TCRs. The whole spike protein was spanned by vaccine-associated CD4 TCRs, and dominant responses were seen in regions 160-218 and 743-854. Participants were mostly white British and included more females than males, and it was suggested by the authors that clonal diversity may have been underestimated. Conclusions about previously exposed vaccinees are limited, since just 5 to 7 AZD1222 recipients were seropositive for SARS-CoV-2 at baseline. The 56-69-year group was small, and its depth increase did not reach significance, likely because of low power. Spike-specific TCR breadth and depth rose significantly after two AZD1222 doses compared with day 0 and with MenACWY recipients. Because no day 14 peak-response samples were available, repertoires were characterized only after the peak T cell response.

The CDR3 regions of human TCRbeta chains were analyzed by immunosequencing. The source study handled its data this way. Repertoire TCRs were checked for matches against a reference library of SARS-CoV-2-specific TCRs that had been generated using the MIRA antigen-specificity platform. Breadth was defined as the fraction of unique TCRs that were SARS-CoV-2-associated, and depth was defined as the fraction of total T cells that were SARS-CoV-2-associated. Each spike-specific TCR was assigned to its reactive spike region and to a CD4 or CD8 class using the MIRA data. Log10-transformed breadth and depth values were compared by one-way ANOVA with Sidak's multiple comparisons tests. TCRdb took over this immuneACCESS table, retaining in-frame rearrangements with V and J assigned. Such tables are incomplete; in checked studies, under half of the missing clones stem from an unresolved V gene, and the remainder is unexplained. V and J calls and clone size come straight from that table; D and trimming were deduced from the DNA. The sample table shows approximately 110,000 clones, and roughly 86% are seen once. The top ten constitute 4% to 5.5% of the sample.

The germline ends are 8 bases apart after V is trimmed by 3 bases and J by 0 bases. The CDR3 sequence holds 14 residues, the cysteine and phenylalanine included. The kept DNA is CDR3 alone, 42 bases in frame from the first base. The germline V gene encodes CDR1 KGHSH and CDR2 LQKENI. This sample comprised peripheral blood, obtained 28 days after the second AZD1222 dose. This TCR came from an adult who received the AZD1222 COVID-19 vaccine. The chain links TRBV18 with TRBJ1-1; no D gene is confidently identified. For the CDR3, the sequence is CASSPHKLNTEAFF. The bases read TGTGCCAGCTCACCCCACAAGCTGAACACTGAAGCTTTCTTT.